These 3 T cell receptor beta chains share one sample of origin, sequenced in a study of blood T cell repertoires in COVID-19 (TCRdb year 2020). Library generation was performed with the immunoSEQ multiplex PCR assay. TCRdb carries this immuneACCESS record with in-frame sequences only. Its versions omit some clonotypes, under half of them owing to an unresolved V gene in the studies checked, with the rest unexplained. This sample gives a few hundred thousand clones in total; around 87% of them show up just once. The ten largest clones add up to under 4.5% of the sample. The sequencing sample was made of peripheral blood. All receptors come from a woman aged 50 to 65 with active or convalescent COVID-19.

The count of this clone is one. The CDR3 sequence: CAWSVRGGLAYEQYF. The CDR3 DNA follows: TGTGCCTGGAGTGTACGGGGGGGCCTGGCCTACGAGCAGTACTTC. The V and J genes are TRBV30 and TRBJ2-7, with 8 bases identical to TRBD2. After removal of 0 bases from V and 2 bases from J, the junction contained 6 bases not matched to a gene. In germline, CDR1 is GTSNPN, CDR2 SVGIG (reference sequence). CDR3 length: 15 amino acids.

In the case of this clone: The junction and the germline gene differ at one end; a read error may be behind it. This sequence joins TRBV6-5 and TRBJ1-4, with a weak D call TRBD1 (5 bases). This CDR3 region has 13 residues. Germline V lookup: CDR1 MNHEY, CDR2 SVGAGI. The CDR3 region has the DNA TGTGCCAGCAGCTTGAAAACCGCAGGGCACCCTATTTTT. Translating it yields CASSLKTAGHPIF.

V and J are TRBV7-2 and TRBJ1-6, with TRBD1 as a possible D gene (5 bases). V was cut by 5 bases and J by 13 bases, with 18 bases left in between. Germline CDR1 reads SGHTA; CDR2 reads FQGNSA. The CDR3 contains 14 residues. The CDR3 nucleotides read TGTGCCAGCAGCGAAACGATGGACATGAGTCCCCTCCACTTT. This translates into CASSETMDMSPLHF.